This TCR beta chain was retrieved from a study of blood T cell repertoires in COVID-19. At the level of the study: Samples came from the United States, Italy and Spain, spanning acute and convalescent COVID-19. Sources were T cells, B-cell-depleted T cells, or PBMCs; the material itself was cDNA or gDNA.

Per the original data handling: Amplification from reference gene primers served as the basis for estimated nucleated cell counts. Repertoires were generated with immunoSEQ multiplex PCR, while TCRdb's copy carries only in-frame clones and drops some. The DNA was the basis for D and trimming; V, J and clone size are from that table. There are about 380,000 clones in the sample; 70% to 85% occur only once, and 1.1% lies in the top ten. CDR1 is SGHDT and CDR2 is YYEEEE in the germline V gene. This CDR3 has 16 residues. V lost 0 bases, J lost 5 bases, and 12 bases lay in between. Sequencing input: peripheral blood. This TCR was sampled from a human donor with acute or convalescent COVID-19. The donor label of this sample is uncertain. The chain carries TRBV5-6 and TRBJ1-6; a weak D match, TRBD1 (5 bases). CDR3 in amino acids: CASSLVGGAHNSPLHF. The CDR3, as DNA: TGTGCCAGCAGCTTGGTTGGAGGGGCCCATAATTCACCCCTCCACTTT. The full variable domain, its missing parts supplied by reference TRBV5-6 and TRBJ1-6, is DAGVTQSPTHLIKTRGQQVTLRCSPKSGHDTVSWYQQALGQGPQFIFQYYEEEERQRGNFPDRFSGHQFPNYSSELNVNALLLGDSALYLCASSLVGGAHNSPLHFGNGTRLTVT.